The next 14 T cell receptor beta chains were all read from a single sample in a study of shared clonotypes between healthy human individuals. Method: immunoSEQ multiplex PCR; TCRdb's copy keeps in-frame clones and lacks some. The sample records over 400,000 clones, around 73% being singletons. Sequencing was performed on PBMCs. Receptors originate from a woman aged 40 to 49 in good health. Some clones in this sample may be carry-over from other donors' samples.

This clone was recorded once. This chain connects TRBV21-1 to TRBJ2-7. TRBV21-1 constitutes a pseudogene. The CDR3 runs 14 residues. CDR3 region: CASSARAGSYEQYF. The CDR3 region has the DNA TGTGCCAGCAGCGCACGGGCCGGGTCCTACGAGCAGTACTTC.

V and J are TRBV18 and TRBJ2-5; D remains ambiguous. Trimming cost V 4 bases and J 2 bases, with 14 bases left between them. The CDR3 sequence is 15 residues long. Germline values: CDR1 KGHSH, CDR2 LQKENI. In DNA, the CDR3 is TGTGCCAGCTCACGCCCCCCCACCTCACAAGAGACCCAGTACTTC. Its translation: CASSRPPTSQETQYF.

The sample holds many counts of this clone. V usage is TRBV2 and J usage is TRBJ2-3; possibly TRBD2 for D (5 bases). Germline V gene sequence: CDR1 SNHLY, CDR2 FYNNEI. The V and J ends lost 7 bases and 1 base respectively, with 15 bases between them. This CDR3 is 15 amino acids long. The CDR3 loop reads CASNRSPRGTDTQYF. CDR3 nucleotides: TGTGCCAGCAATCGGTCCCCGAGGGGCACAGATACGCAGTATTTT.

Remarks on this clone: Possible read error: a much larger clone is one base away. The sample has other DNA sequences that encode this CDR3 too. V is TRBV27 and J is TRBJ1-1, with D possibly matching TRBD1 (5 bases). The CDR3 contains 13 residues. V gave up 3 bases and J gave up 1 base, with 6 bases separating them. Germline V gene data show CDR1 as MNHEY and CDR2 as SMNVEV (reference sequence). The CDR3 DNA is TGTGCCAGCAGTTTCGGGACGAACACTGAAGCTTTCTTT. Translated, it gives CASSFGTNTEAFF.

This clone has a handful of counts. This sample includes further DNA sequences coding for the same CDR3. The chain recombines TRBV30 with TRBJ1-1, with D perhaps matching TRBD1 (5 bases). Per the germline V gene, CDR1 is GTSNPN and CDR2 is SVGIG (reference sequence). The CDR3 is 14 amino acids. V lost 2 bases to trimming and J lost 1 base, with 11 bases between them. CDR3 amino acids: CAWSPGLPNTEAFF. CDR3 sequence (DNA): TGTGCCTGGAGTCCGGGGCTCCCGAACACTGAAGCTTTCTTT.

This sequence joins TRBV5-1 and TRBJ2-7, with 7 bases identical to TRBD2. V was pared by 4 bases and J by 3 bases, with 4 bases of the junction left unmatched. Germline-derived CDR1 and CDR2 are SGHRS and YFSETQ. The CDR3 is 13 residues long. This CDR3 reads CASSRPGGYEQYF. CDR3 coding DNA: TGCGCCAGCAGCCGGCCGGGGGGCTACGAGCAGTACTTC.

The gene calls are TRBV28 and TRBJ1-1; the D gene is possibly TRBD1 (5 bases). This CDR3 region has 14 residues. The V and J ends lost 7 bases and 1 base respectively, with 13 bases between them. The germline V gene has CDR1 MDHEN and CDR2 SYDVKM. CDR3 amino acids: CASTSPGKNTEAFF. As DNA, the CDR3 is TGTGCCAGCACGTCGCCAGGGAAGAACACTGAAGCTTTCTTT.

CDR3 DNA sequence: TGTGCCAGCAGCTTAGGGGGACAAGAAGAGACCCAGTACTTC. This translates into CASSLGGQEETQYF. The rearrangement joins TRBV7-2 to TRBJ2-5; TRBD1 is a possible D gene (6 bases). The CDR3 length is 14 residues. CDR1 and CDR2 from the germline V gene are SGHTA and FQGNSA. V was trimmed by 1 base and J by 3 bases, leaving 9 bases between them.

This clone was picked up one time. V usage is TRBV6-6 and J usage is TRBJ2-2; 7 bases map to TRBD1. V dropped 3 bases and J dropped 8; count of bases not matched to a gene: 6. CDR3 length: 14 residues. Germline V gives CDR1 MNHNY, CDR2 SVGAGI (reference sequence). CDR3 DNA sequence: TGTGCCAGCAGTTATACAGGGGAAAGAGGGGAGCTGTTTTTT. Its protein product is CASSYTGERGELFF.

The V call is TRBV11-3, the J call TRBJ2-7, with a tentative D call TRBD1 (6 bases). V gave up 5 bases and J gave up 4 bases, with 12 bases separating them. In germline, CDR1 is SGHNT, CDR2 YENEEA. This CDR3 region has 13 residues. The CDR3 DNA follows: TGTGCCAGCAGCCTGGACAGAGAATACGAGCAGTACTTC. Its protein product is CASSLDREYEQYF.

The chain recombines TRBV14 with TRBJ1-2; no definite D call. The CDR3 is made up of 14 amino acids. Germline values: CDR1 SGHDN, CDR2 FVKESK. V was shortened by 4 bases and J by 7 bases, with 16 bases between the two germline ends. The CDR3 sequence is CASSPFSGFSGYTF. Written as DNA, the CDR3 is TGTGCCAGCAGCCCTTTTTCGGGCTTTTCTGGCTACACCTTC.

The DNA for the CDR3 is TGTGCCAGCAGTTTGGTAAAGCCTGGCAGCCATACGATCGAAGCTTTCTTT. Its translation: CASSLVKPGSHTIEAFF. V is TRBV28 and J is TRBJ1-1, with D hard to call. The V end was cut by 3 bases, the J end by 8 bases, with 25 bases between. The CDR3 is 17 amino acids. The germline V gene has CDR1 MDHEN and CDR2 SYDVKM. Full variable domain (missing parts from reference TRBV28 and TRBJ1-1): DVKVTQSSRYLVKRTGEKVFLECVQDMDHENMFWYRQDPGLGLRLIYFSYDVKMKEKGDIPEGYSVSREKKERFSLILESASTNQTSMYLCASSLVKPGSHTIEAFFGQGTRLTVV.

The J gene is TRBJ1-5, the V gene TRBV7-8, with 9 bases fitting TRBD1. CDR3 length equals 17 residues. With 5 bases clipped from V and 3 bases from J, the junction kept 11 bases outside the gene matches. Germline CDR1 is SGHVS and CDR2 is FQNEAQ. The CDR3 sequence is CASSPSPGTGINQPQHF. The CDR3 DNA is TGTGCCAGCAGCCCCAGTCCCGGGACAGGGATCAATCAGCCCCAGCATTTT.

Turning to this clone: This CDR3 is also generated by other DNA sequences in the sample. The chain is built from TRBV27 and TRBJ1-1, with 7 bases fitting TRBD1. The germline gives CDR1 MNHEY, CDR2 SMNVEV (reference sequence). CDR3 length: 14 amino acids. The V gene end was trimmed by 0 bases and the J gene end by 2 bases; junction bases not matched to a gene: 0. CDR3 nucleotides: TGTGCCAGCAGTTTATCAGGGGGCAACACTGAAGCTTTCTTT. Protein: CASSLSGGNTEAFF.